The present T cell receptor beta chain was sequenced within a study of T cell responses to AZD1222 COVID-19 vaccine. Profiling relied on immunoSEQ multiplex PCR, and the TCRdb table lists in-frame clones only, not all of them. The sample shows about 150,000 clones, roughly 88% of them seen only once. CDR1 and CDR2 (germline): MGHRA, YSYEKL. CDR3 length: 15 amino acids. V was shortened by 1 base and J by 1 base, with 10 bases between the two germline ends. The sequenced sample was peripheral blood, obtained on day 0 of MenACWY control vaccination. The chain employs TRBV4-1 and TRBJ1-1; D remains unclear. The sequence was obtained from an adult in good health. The CDR3 here is CASSQATNQNTEAFF. The DNA of the CDR3 is TGCGCCAGCAGCCAAGCGACGAATCAGAACACTGAAGCTTTCTTT.